The TCR beta chain under discussion was sequenced for a study of cytomegalovirus exposure and HLA in healthy donors. Study-level results: In an earlier analysis, in 620 or so donors, most V segments appeared productive either ~87% or ~30% of the time. There was a cluster of highly shared sequence variants that was likely a sequencing artifact. Because they were indistinguishable, some V segments, including TRBV6-2 and TRBV6-3, were excluded.

The table lists this clone with a count of one. The antigen is undetermined. Researchers ran the PCR with 60 Vbeta and 13 Jbeta primers. Using immunoSEQ multiplex PCR, the repertoire was profiled, and TCRdb retains in-frame clones only, with some absent. Among around 100,000 clones listed, about 74% were seen once. There are 19 residues in the CDR3. Trimming removed 3 bases from V and 4 bases from J; junction bases left unmatched: 17. The germline V gene encodes CDR1 ENHRY and CDR2 SYGVKD. Donors counted as nominally healthy when sampled, yet unrecorded immune exposures were likely. The source of this sequence is a female donor in good health and CMV-seropositive. The chain joins TRBV10-3 to TRBJ2-1, with TRBD2 matching 8 bases. The sequenced sample was PBMCs. CDR3 residues: CAISDEQPSSLAGYNEQFF. DNA of the CDR3: TGTGCCATCAGTGATGAGCAACCATCTTCATTAGCGGGGTACAATGAGCAGTTCTTC.